This T cell receptor beta chain comes out of a study of cytomegalovirus exposure and HLA in healthy donors. Study-wide points: The authors later linked a missense DCLRE1C variant to TCR beta V- and J-gene trimming.

Regarding this clone: The antigen is undetermined.

A multiplex PCR was run with 60 Vbeta primers and 13 Jbeta primers. TCRdb's table, derived via immunoSEQ multiplex PCR, lists solely in-frame clones and lacks some. The table shows roughly 160,000 clones, with approximately 78% occurring only once. The CDR3 totals 13 residues. Germline V gene lookup returns CDR1 MNHEY and CDR2 SVGAGI. V lost 2 bases, J lost 7 bases, and 4 bases stayed unmatched. This chain uses TRBV6-5 with TRBJ2-5; 7 positions match TRBD2. The clonotype was recovered from a male donor in good health and CMV-seropositive. The sequenced sample was PBMCs. The CDR3 nucleotides are TGTGCCAGCAGTTACGGACCTAGCGGGACCCAGTACTTC. Translated: CASSYGPSGTQYF.